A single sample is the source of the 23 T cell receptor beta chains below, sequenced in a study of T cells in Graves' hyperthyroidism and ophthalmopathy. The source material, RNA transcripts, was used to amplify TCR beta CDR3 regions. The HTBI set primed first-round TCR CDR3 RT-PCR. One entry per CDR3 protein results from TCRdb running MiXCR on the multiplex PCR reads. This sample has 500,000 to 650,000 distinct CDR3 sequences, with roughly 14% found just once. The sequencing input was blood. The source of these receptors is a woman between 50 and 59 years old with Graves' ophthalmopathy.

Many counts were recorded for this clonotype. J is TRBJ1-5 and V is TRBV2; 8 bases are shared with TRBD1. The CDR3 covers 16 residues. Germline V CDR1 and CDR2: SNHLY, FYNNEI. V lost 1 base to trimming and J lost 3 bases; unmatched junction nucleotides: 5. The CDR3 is CASSEGTGISNQPQHF. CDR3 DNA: TGTGCCAGCAGTGAAGGGACAGGGATTTCCAATCAGCCCCAGCATTTT.

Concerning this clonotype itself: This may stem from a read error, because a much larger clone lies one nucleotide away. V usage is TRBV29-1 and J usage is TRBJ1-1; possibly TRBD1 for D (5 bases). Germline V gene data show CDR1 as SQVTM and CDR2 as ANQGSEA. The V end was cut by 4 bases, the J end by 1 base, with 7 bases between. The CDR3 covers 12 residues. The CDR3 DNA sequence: TGCAGCGTTGTTGGGGGGAACACTGAAGCTTTCTTT. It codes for CSVVGGNTEAFF.

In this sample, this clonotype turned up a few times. DNA for the CDR3: TGTGCCACCAGCAGAAATACCGGGACTGAAGAAAAACTGTTTTTT. The encoded protein is CATSRNTGTEEKLFF. V and J are TRBV15 and TRBJ1-4, with TRBD1 as a possible D gene (5 bases). Germline V lookup: CDR1 LNHNV, CDR2 YYDKDF (reference sequence). With 2 bases removed from V and 8 bases from J, the gap between germline ends came to 15 bases. The CDR3 has 15 residues. The variable domain in full, completed from reference TRBV15 and TRBJ1-4, reads DAMVIQNPRYQVTQFGKPVTLSCSQTLNHNVMYWYQQKSSQAPKLLFHYYDKDFNNEADTPDNFQSRRPNTSFCFLDIRSPGLGDTAMYLCATSRNTGTEEKLFFGSGTQLSVL.

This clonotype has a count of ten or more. CDR3 bases: TGTGCCAGCAGTTACCGTACCGGGACTAACGGCGAGCAGTACTTC. This encodes CASSYRTGTNGEQYF. V usage is TRBV6-2 or TRBV6-3 and J usage is TRBJ2-7; 7 bases are a match to TRBD2. V trimming: 2 bases; J trimming: 6 bases; junction bases outside the gene matches: 10. There are 15 residues in the CDR3. Germline CDR1 and CDR2: MNHEY and SVGEGT.

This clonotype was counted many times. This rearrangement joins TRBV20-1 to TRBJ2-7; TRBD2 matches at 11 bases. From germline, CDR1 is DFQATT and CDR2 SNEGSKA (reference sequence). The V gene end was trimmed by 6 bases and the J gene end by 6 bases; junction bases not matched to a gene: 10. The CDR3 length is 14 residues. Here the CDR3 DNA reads TGCAGTGCCCGTTTAGCGGGAGGGCCGACCGAGCAGTACTTC. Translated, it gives CSARLAGGPTEQYF.

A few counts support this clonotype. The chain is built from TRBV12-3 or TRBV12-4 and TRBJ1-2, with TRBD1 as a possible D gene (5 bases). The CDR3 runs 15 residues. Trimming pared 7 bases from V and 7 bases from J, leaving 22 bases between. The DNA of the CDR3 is TGTGCCAGCACCGCCCGGGCGTCGGGGGTTGGTGGCTACACCTTC. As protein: CASTARASGVGGYTF.

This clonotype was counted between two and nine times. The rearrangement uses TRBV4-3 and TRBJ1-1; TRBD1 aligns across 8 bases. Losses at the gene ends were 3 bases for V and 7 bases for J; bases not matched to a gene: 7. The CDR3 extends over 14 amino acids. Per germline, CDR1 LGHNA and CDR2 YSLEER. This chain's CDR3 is CASSHYRGRSEAFF. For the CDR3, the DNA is TGCGCCAGCAGCCATTACAGGGGGAGAAGTGAAGCTTTCTTT.

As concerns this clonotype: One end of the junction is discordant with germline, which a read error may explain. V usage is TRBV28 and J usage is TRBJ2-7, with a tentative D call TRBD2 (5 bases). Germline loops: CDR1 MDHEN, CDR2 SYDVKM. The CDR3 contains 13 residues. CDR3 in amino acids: CASGFGERYEQYF. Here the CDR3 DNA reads TGTGCCAGCGGTTTTGGGGAGAGGTACGAGCAGTACTTC. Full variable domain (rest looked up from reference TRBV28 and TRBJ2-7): DVKVTQSSRYLVKRTGEKVFLECVQDMDHENMFWYRQDPGLGLRLIYFSYDVKMKEKGDIPEGYSVSREKKERFSLILESASTNQTSMYLCASGFGERYEQYFGPGTRLTVT.

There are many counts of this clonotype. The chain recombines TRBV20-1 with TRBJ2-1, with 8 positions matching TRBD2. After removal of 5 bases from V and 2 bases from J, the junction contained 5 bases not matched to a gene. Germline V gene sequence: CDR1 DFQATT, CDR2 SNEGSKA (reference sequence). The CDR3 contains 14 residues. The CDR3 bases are TGCAGTGCTGAGGTAGCGGGACCCTACAATGAGCAGTTCTTC. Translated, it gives CSAEVAGPYNEQFF.

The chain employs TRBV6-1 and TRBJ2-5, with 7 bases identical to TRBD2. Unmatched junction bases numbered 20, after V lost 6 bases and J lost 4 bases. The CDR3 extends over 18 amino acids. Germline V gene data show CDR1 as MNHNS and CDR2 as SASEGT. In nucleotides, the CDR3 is TGTGCCAGCAGCCCCCCCGGACGGTCGGGAGGAGTGTTAGAGACCCAGTACTTC. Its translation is CASSPPGRSGGVLETQYF.

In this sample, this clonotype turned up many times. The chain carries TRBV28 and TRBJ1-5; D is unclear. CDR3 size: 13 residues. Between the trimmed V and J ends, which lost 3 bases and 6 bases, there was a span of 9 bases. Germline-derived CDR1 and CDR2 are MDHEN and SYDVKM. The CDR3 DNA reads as TGTGCCAGCAGTTTGAGGTACCGTCAGCCCCAGCATTTT. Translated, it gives CASSLRYRQPQHF.

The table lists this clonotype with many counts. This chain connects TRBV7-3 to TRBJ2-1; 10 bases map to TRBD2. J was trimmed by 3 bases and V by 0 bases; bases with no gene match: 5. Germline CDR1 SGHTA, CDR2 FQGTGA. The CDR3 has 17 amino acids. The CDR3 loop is CASSLTVASGSYNEQFF. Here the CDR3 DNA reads TGTGCCAGCAGCTTAACGGTAGCTAGCGGGAGCTACAATGAGCAGTTCTTC. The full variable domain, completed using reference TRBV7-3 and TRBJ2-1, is GAGVSQTPSNKVTEKGKYVELRCDPISGHTALYWYRQSLGQGPEFLIYFQGTGAADDSGLPNDRFFAVRPEGSVSTLKIQRTERGDSAVYLCASSLTVASGSYNEQFFGPGTRLTVL.

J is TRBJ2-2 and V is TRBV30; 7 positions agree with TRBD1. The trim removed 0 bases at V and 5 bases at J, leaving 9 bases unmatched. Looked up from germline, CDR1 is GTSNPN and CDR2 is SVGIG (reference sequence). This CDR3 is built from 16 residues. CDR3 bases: TGTGCCTGGAGTGTTGGGGCAGGGGGTCGAACCGGGGAGCTGTTTTTT. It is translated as CAWSVGAGGRTGELFF.

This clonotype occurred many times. This CDR3 reads CASSGDSASYEQYF. DNA for the CDR3: TGTGCCAGCAGTGGGGACAGCGCCTCATACGAGCAGTACTTC. V is TRBV3-1 and J is TRBJ2-7; 7 positions match TRBD1. V gave up 6 bases and J gave up 4 bases; unmatched junction bases: 9. CDR3 size: 14 residues. Germline V gene lookup returns CDR1 LGHDT and CDR2 YNNKEL (reference sequence).

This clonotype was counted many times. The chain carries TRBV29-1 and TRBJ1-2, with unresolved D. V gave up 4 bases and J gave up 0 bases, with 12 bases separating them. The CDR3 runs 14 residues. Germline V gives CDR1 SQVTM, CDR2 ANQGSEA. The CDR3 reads CSVGEGQSNYGYTF. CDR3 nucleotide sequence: TGCAGCGTTGGAGAGGGTCAGTCTAACTATGGCTACACCTTC.

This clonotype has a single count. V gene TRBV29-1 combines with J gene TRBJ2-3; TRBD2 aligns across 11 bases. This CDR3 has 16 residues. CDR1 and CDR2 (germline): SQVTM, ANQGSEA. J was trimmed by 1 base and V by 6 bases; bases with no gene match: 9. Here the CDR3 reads CSVGLAGGGGTDTQYF. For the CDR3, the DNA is TGCAGCGTAGGTCTAGCGGGAGGTGGGGGCACAGATACGCAGTATTTT.

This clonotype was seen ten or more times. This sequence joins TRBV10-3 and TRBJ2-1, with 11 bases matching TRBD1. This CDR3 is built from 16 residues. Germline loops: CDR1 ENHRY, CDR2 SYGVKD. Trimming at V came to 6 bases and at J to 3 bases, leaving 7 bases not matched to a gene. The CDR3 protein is CAIRPGTGGLYNEQFF. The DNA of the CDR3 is TGTGCCATCAGGCCCGGGACAGGGGGTCTCTACAATGAGCAGTTCTTC.

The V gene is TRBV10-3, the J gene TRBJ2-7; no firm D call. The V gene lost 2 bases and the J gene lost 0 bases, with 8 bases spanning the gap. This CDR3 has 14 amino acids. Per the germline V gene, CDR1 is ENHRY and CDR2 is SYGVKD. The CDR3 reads CAISEASNSYEQYF. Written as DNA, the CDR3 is TGTGCCATCAGTGAGGCCAGCAACTCCTACGAGCAGTACTTC.

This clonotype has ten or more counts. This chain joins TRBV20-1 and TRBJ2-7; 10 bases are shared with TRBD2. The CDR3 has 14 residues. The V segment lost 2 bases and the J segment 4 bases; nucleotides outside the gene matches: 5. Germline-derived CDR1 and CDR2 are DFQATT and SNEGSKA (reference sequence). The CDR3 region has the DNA TGCAGTGCTAGATCCAGACTAGCGGGTTACGAGCAGTACTTC. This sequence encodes CSARSRLAGYEQYF.

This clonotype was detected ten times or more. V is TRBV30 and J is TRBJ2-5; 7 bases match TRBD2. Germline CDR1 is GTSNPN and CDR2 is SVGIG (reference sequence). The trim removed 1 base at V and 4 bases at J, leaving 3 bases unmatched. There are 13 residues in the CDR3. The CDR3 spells CAWSAGLGETQYF. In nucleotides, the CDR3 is TGTGCCTGGAGTGCCGGACTAGGAGAGACCCAGTACTTC.

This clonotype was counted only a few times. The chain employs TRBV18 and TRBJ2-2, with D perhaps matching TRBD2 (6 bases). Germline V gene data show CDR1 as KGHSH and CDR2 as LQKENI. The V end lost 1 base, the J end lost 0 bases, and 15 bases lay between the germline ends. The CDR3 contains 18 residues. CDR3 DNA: TGTGCCAGCTCACCACGCATGCGGGACTTCGCGAACACCGGGGAGCTGTTTTTT. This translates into CASSPRMRDFANTGELFF.

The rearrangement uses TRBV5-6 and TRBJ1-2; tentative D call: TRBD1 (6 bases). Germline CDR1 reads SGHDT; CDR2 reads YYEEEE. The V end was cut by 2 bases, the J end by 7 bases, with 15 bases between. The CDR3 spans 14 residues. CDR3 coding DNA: TGTGCCAGCAGCTTAGGCAGGGGCTATCGTGGCTACACCTTC. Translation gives CASSLGRGYRGYTF.

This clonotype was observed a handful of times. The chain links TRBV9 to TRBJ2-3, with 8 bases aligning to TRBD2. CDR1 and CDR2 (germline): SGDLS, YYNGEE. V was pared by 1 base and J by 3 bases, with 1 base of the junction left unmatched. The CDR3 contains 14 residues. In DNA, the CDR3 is TGTGCCAGCAGCGTACTAGCGGGTACAGATACGCAGTATTTT. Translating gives CASSVLAGTDTQYF.